The subject of this entry is one T cell receptor beta chain. The antigen is unknown. The data belong to a study of cytomegalovirus exposure and HLA in healthy donors. Findings of the study overall: Reportedly, diagnosis of cytomegalovirus status by the classifier showed high specificity and sensitivity.

With 60 Vbeta and 13 Jbeta primers, the PCR was carried out. The table came from immunoSEQ multiplex PCR; TCRdb's copy has only in-frame clones and leaves some out. The table records 90,000 to 150,000 clones, 60% to 75% of them present only once. J gave up 8 bases and V 5 bases, and 2 bases lay outside the gene matches. The CDR3 is 11 amino acids. Germline V gene lookup returns CDR1 MNHEY and CDR2 SVGAGI. This chain joins TRBV6-5 and TRBJ1-1; 7 nucleotides align to TRBD1. The sequenced sample consisted of PBMCs. This clonotype was obtained from a middle-aged woman in good health and CMV-seropositive. CDR3 loop: CASSQGGEAFF. DNA of the CDR3: TGTGCCAGCAGTCAGGGGGGCGAAGCTTTCTTT.